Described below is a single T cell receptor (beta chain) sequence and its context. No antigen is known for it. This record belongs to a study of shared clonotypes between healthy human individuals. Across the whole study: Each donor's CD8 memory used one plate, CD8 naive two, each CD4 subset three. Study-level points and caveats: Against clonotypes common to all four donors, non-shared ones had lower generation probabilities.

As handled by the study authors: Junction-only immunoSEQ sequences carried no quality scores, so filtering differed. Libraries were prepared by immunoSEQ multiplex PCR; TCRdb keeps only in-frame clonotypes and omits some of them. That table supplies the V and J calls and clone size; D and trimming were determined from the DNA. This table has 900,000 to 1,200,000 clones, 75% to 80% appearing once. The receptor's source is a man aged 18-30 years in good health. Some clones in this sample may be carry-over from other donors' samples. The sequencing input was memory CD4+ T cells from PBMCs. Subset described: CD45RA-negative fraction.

CDR3 sequence: CAISTGANTEAFF. The CDR3 DNA is TGTGCCATCTCGACAGGGGCGAACACTGAAGCTTTCTTT. This sequence joins TRBV10-3 and TRBJ1-1, with 8 bases fitting TRBD1. V was clipped by 8 bases and J by 1 base; unmatched bases: 3. CDR1 is ENHRY and CDR2 is SYGVKD in the germline V gene. The CDR3 length is 13 residues.